This T cell receptor beta chain was found in a study of shared clonotypes between healthy human individuals. This CDR3 has 15 residues. The trim removed 1 base at V and 13 bases at J, leaving 8 bases unmatched. Per the germline V gene, CDR1 is LGHNA and CDR2 is YSLEER. Study results and limitations: Naive subsets generally had larger estimated richness than memory subsets. Clonotype sharing levels among donors were expected to vary with sequencing depth.

The table lists this clone with many counts. Its cognate antigen is unknown. It was about 210 ng DNA, around 33,000 T cell genomes, that sorted-subset replicate PCRs used. Sequenced by immunoSEQ multiplex PCR; TCRdb stores in-frame clones only, minus some. The repertoire holds under 80,000 clones, with roughly three fifths as singletons. The donors, healthy adults who were HIV-negative, had experienced no recent acute infections or vaccinations. The specimen sequenced was memory CD8+ T cells sorted from blood. Sample subset: CD45RO+ cells pooled with CCR7-negative TemRA cells. V and J are TRBV4-3 and TRBJ2-1; the match to TRBD1 covers 12 bases. The clonotype comes from a man aged 30-40 years in good health. The CDR3 DNA follows: TGCGCCAGCAGCCAAGGGGGATACGGGACAGGGGGCCAGTTCTTC. The encoded protein is CASSQGGYGTGGQFF.